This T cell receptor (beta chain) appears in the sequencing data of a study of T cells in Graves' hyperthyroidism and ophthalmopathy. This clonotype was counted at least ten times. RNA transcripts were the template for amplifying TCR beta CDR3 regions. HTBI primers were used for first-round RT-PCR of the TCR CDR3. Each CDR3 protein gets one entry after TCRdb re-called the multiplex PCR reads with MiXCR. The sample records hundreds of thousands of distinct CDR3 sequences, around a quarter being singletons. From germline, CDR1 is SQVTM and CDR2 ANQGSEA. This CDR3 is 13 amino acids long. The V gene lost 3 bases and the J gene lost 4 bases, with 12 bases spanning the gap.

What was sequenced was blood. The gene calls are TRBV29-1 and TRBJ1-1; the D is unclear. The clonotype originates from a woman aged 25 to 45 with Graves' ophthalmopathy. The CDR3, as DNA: TGCAGCGTTGATGGAGGACGGGGCACTGAAGCTTTCTTT. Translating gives CSVDGGRGTEAFF.